One sample yielded the 5 T cell receptor beta chains listed below, sequenced in a study of cytomegalovirus exposure and HLA in healthy donors (TCRdb year 2017). The receptor library was made with the immunoSEQ multiplex PCR assay. For the multiplex PCR, a mixture combining 60 forward primers for TCR Vbeta segments and 13 reverse primers for TCR Jbeta segments was used. The table comes from immuneACCESS by way of TCRdb, which keeps in-frame sequences with V and J called. Part of the clones is missing from these tables; in studies checked, under half for an unresolved V gene and the rest for unknown reasons. The sample table records approximately 37,000 clones. Of the sample, 4% falls within the top ten clones. The sample comprised PBMCs. These TCRs come from a male donor in good health and CMV-seronegative.

The chain links TRBV9 to TRBJ1-2; 11 bases fit TRBD1. The germline V gene has CDR1 SGDLS and CDR2 YYNGEE. After removal of 4 bases from V and 7 bases from J, the junction contained 12 bases not matched to a gene. This CDR3 is 16 amino acids long. CDR3 residues: CASSPTPGQGGGGYTF. Written as DNA, the CDR3 is TGTGCCAGCAGCCCGACGCCGGGACAGGGGGGAGGTGGCTACACCTTC.

The V call is TRBV9, the J call TRBJ1-2; 7 bases align to TRBD1. The CDR3 totals 15 residues. Germline V gene sequence: CDR1 SGDLS, CDR2 YYNGEE. V lost 3 bases and J lost 4; bases outside the gene matches: 9. CDR3 nucleotides: TGTGCCAGCAGCGCCGACAGGGTATTCCCCTATGGCTACACCTTC. Protein sequence: CASSADRVFPYGYTF.

V and J are TRBV6-1 and TRBJ1-3, with 8 bases matching TRBD1. Germline V gene sequence: CDR1 MNHNS, CDR2 SASEGT. After removal of 2 bases from V and 1 base from J, the junction contained 7 bases not matched to a gene. This CDR3 is built from 17 residues. Written as DNA, the CDR3 is TGTGCCAGCAGTGAACGGACAGGGTCAACATCTGGAAACACCATATATTTT. The encoded protein is CASSERTGSTSGNTIYF.

V and J are TRBV6-1 and TRBJ1-2; no reliable D call. The CDR3 sequence is 13 residues long. Trimming took 6 bases from V and 7 from J, leaving 15 bases between them. Germline V CDR1 and CDR2: MNHNS, SASEGT. The CDR3 loop is CASREVRGSGYTF. The CDR3 nucleotides are TGTGCCAGCAGGGAGGTCCGGGGTAGTGGCTACACCTTC.

The chain has TRBV7-6 and TRBJ2-5, with TRBD2 identical over 9 bases. The J call may not be correct, given that the DNA end is closer to TRBJ2-7. CDR3 length: 16 amino acids. The V gene's germline CDR1 is SGHVS and CDR2 FNYEAQ. The CDR3 is CASSPTGTSKPYEQYF. CDR3 in DNA: TGTGCCAGCAGTCCCACCGGGACTAGCAAACCCTACGAGCAGTACTTC.